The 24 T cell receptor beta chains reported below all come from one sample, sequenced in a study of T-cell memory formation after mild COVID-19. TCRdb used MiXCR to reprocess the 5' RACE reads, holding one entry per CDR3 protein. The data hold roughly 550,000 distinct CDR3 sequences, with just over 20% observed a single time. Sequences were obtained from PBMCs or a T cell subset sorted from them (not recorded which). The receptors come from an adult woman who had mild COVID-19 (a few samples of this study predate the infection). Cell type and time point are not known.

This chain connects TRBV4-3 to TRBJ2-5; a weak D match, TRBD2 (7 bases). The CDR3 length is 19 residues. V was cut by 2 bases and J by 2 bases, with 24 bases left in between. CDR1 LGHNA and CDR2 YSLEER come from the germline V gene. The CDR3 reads CASSQRWGGPLTRQETQYF. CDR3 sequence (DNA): TGCGCCAGCAGCCAAAGGTGGGGGGGCCCACTAACCAGGCAAGAGACCCAGTACTTC.

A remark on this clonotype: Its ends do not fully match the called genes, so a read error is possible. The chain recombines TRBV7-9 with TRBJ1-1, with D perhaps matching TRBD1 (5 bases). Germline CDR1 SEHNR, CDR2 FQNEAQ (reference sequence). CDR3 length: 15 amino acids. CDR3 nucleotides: TGTGGCAGCAGCCCGGGGATCTCGCAGGGCACTGAAGCTTTCTTT. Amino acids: CGSSPGISQGTEAFF.

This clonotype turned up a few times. CDR3 sequence (DNA): TGCGCCAGCAGCCCGAGGGGGGGCGGAAACTATGGCTACACCTTC. Translation: CASSPRGGGNYGYTF. The chain uses TRBV5-1 and TRBJ1-2; a possible D gene is TRBD1 (6 bases). The germline V gene has CDR1 SGHRS and CDR2 YFSETQ. V dropped 4 bases and J dropped 2 bases, with 15 bases sitting between them. This CDR3 region has 15 residues.

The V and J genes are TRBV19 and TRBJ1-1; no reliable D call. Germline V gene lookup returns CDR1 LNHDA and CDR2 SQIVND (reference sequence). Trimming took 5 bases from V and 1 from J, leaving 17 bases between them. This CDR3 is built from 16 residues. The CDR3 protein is CASSHPSGPRNTEAFF. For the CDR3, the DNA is TGTGCCAGTAGTCACCCGTCCGGACCGAGGAACACTGAAGCTTTCTTT.

The CDR3 region is CAISEGPDTQYF. The DNA for the CDR3 is TGTGCCATCAGTGAAGGGCCAGATACGCAGTATTTT. The V call is TRBV10-3, the J call TRBJ2-3; D is unresolved. The CDR3 length is 12 residues. Between the trimmed V and J ends, which lost 3 bases and 4 bases, there was a span of 5 bases. CDR1 is ENHRY, CDR2 SYGVKD, per germline.

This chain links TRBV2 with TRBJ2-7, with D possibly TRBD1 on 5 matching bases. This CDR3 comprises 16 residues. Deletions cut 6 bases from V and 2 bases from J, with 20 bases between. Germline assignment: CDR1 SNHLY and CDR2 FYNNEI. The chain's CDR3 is CASSGALGPGPYEQYF. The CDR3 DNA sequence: TGTGCCAGCAGCGGCGCCTTGGGCCCAGGGCCCTACGAGCAGTACTTC.

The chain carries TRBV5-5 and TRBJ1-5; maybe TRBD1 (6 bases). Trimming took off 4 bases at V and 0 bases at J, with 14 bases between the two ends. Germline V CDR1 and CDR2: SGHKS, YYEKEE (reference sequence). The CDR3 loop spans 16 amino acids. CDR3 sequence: CASSPVGGYSNQPQHF. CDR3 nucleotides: TGTGCCAGCAGCCCCGTAGGGGGATATAGCAATCAGCCCCAGCATTTT.

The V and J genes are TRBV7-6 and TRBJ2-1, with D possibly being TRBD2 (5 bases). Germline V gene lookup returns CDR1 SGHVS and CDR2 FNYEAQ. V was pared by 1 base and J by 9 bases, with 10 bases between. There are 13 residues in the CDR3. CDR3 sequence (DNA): TGTGCCAGCAGCTTAGGTCGGGGTCCTGAGCAGTTCTTC. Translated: CASSLGRGPEQFF.

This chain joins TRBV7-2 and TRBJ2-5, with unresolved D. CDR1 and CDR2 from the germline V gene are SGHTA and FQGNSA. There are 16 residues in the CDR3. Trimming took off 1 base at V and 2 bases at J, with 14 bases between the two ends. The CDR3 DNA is TGTGCCAGCAGCTTAGGGGCGGCGAAAACACAAGAGACCCAGTACTTC. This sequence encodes CASSLGAAKTQETQYF.

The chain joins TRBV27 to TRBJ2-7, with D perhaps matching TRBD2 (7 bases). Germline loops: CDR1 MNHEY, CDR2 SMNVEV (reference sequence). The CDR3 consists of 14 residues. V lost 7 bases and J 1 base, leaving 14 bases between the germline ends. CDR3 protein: CASNTGGPSYEQYF. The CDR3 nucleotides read TGTGCCAGCAACACCGGGGGGCCTTCCTACGAGCAGTACTTC.

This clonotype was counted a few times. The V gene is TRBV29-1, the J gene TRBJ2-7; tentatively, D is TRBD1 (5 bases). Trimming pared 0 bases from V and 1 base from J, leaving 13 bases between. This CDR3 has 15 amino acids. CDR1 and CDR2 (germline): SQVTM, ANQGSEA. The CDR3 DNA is TGCAGCGTTGAAGAGTCCAGGGAAGCTTCCTACGAGCAGTACTTC. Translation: CSVEESREASYEQYF.

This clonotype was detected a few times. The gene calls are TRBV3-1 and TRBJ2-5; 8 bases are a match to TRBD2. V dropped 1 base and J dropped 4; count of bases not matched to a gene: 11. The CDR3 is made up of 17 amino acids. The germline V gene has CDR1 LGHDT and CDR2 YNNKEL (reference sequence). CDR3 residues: CASSQVHRGLAGETQYF. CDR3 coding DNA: TGTGCCAGCAGCCAAGTTCATAGAGGACTAGCAGGAGAGACCCAGTACTTC.

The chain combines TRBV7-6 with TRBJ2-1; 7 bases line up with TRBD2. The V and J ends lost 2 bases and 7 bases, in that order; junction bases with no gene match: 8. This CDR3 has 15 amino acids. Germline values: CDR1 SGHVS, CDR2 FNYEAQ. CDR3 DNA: TGTGCCAGCAGCTTAACCCTAGCGGAGAATAATGAGCAGTTCTTC. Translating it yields CASSLTLAENNEQFF.

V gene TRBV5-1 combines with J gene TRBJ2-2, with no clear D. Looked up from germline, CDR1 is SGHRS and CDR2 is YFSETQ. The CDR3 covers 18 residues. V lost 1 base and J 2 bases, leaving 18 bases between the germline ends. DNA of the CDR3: TGCGCCAGCAGCTTGATGGGGTCCCATCCCCCCAACACCGGGGAGCTGTTTTTT. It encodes CASSLMGSHPPNTGELFF.

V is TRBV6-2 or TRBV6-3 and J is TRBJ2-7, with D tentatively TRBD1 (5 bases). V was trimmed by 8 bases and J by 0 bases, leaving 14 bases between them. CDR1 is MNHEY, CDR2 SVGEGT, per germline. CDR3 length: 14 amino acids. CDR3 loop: CASGATPSSYEQYF. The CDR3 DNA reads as TGTGCCAGCGGGGCGACACCTTCCTCCTACGAGCAGTACTTC.

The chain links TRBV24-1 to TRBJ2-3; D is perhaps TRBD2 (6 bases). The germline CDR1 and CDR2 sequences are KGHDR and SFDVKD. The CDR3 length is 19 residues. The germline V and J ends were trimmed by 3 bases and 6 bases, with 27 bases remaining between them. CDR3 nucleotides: TGTGCCACCAGTGATCCCAGCTTGAATCGGGGGTCACGATTCGATACGCAGTATTTT. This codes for CATSDPSLNRGSRFDTQYF.

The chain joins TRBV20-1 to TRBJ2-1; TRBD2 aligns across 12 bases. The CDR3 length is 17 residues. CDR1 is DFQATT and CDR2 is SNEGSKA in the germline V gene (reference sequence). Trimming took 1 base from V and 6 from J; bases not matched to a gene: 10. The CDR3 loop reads CSARGPLAGGPSNEQFF. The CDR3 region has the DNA TGCAGTGCTAGAGGCCCCCTAGCGGGGGGGCCTTCCAATGAGCAGTTCTTC.

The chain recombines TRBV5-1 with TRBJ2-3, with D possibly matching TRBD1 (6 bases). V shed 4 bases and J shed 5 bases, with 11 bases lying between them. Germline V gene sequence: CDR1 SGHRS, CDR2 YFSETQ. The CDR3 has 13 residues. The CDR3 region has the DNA TGCGCCAGCAGCGTCGGACAGTTAGATACGCAGTATTTT. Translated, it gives CASSVGQLDTQYF.

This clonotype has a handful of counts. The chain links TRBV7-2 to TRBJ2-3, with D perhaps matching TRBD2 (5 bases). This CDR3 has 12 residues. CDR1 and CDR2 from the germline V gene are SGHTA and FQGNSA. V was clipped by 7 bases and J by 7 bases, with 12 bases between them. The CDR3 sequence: CASTNWEYTQYF. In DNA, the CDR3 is TGTGCCAGCACAAACTGGGAGTATACGCAGTATTTT.

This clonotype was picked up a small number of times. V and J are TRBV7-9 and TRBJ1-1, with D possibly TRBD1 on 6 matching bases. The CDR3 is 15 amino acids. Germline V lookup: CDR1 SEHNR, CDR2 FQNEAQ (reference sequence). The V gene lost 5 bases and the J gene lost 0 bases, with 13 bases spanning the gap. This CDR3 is CASSLGGFMNTEAFF. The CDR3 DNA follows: TGTGCCAGCAGCCTCGGGGGCTTCATGAACACTGAAGCTTTCTTT.

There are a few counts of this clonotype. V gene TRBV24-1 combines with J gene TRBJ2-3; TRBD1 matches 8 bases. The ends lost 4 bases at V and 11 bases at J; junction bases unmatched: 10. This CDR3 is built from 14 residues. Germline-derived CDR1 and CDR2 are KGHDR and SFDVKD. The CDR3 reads CATSERQGARMQYF. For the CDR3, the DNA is TGTGCCACCAGTGAGCGCCAGGGGGCTAGGATGCAGTATTTT.

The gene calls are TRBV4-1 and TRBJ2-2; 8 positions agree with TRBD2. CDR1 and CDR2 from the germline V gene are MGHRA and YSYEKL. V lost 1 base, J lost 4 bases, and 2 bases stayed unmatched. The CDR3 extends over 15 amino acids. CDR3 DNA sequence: TGCGCCAGCAGCCAAGCGGGGGGGCGCACCGGGGAGCTGTTTTTT. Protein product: CASSQAGGRTGELFF.

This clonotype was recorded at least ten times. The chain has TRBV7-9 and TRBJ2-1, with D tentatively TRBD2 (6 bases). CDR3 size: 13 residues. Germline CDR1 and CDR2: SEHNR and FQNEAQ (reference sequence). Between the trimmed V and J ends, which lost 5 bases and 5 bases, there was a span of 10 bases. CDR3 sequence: CASSPTSNNEQFF. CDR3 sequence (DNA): TGTGCCAGCAGCCCTACTAGCAACAATGAGCAGTTCTTC.

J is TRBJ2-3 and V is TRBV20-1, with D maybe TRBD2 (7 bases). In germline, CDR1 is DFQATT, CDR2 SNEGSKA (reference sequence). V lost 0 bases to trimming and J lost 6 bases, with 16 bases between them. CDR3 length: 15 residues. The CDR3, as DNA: TGCAGTGCTAGAGATAGGGGGGGTGAAGCGGATACGCAGTATTTT. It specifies CSARDRGGEADTQYF.